These 4 T cell receptor beta chains were all obtained from the same sample, sequenced in a study of vaccination effects on CD4 cells after COVID-19. The antigens of these receptors remain unknown. Sequencing was performed with immunoSEQ multiplex PCR; in TCRdb, only in-frame clones are kept and a portion is missing. The sample lists around 23,000 clones; roughly three quarters were seen once. With the ViraFEST assay, the study expanded antigen-specific CD4+ T cells using viral peptide pools, then sequenced them. Scientists isolated CD4+ T cells after a roughly 9-day culture period ended. Every participant took two doses of the BNT162b2 or mRNA-1273 vaccine. The material was CD4+ T cells from PBMCs cultured with HCoV-229E spike peptides, obtained after COVID-19 vaccination. These receptors all stem from a human donor who received a COVID-19 vaccine.

This clone has only a few counts. V and J are TRBV10-3 and TRBJ2-1, with D hard to call. The V end lost 6 bases, the J end lost 15 bases, and 9 bases lay between the germline ends. The CDR3 loop spans 9 amino acids. Germline V gene lookup returns CDR1 ENHRY and CDR2 SYGVKD. The CDR3 nucleotides are TGTGCCATCAGGGGTTCCCCGTTCTTC. Amino acids: CAIRGSPFF.

This chain joins TRBV2 and TRBJ1-1, with D possibly matching TRBD1 (6 bases). The CDR3 extends over 11 amino acids. In germline, CDR1 is SNHLY, CDR2 FYNNEI. Trimming removed 6 bases at V and 7 bases at J, with 9 bases between. The CDR3 sequence is CASRDSNEAFF. Here the CDR3 DNA reads TGTGCCAGCAGGGACAGCAATGAAGCTTTCTTT.

This clone was found a few times. The chain recombines TRBV7-2 with TRBJ2-1, with TRBD1 as a possible D gene (6 bases). V lost 6 bases to trimming and J lost 7 bases, with 16 bases between them. Per germline, CDR1 SGHTA and CDR2 FQGNSA. The CDR3 runs 14 residues. The CDR3 DNA follows: TGTGCCAGCAGTCGGACAGATAAGGAAAATGAGCAGTTCTTC. Translation gives CASSRTDKENEQFF. Drawing the rest from reference TRBV7-2 and TRBJ2-1, the complete variable domain is GAGVSQSPSNKVTEKGKDVELRCDPISGHTALYWYRQSLGQGLEFLIYFQGNSAPDKSGLPSDRFSAERTGGSVSTLTIQRTQQEDSAVYLCASSRTDKENEQFFGPGTRLTVL.

The chain is built from TRBV27 and TRBJ1-1, with 8 bases identical to TRBD1. With 3 bases clipped from V and 4 bases from J, the junction kept 4 bases outside the gene matches. Germline V gene lookup returns CDR1 MNHEY and CDR2 SMNVEV (reference sequence). This CDR3 spans 14 amino acids. CDR3 amino acids: CASSFRGRSTEAFF. The CDR3 nucleotides are TGTGCCAGCAGTTTCAGGGGGCGGAGCACTGAAGCTTTCTTT.